Ten or more counts support the clone carrying this T cell receptor beta chain. This sample was included in a study of regulatory T cells in long-lasting Graves disease. From germline, CDR1 is KGHSH and CDR2 LQKENI. CDR3 length: 13 residues. Trimming left V 3 bases short and J 2 bases short, with 5 bases between. Specified time point: newly diagnosed GD, antithyroid drugs for less than 3 months. RNA from PBMCs was the source of the TCR library. Assembly of TCR beta libraries relied on iRepertoire HTBI primers together with Arm-PCR of CDR3 regions. Each CDR3 protein is one row after TCRdb ran MiXCR on the multiplex PCR reads. The repertoire consists of approximately 350,000 distinct CDR3 sequences, with roughly 15% occurring once and the leading ten covering 20%. The same data also went into a second study, on T cells in Graves' hyperthyroidism and ophthalmopathy. From that study: A first-round RT-PCR of the TCR CDR3 used the HTBI primer set.

Material: peripheral blood mononuclear cells (PBMCs), obtained at new diagnosis, from a patient treated with antithyroid drugs. This chain links TRBV18 with TRBJ1-5; D is unresolved. The sequence came from a woman aged 18-35 years with Graves disease. The CDR3 sequence is CASSPGGNQPQHF. CDR3 bases: TGTGCCAGCTCACCGGGCGGCAATCAGCCCCAGCATTTT.